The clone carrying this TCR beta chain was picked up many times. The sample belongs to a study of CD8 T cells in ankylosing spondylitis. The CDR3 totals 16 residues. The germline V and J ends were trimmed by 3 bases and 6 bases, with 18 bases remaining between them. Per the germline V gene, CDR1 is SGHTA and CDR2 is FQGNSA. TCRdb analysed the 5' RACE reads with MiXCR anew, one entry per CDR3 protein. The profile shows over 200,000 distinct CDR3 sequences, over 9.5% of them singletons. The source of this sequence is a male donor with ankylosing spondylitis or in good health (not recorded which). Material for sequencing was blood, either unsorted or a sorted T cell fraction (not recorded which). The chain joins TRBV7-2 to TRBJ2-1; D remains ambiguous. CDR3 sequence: CASSFNPFPESNEQFF. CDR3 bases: TGTGCCAGCAGCTTCAACCCCTTCCCTGAGAGCAATGAGCAGTTCTTC.